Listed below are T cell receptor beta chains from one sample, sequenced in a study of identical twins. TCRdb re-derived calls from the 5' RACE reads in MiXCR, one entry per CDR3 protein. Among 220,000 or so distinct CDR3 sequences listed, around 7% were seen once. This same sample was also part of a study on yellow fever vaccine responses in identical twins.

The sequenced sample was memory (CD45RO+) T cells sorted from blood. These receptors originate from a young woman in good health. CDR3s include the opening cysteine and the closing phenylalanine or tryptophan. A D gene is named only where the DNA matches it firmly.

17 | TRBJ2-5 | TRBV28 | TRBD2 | CASSLLLAGALEEFQYF
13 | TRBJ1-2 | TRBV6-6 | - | CASREAANYGYTF
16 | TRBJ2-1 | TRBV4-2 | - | CASSQGGLDFYNEQFF
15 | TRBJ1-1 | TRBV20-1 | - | CSARFAQGQNTEAFF
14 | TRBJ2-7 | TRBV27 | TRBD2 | CASSFGGSFYEQYF
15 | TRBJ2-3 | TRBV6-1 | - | CASSRGAVYEDTQYF
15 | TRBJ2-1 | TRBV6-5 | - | CASSFLSTGNNEQFF
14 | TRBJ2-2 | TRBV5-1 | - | CASSLGHFTGELFF
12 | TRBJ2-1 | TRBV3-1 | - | CASSQVDNEQFF
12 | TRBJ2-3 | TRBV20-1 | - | CSARTHTDTQYF
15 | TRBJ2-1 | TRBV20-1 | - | CSASTRNPAVGEQFF
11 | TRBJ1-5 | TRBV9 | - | CASIVGQPQHF
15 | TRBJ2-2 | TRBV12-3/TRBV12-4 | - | CASSLVNRLTGELFF
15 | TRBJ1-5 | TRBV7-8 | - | CASRPGASLGQPQHF
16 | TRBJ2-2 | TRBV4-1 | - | CASSQEDGANTGELFF
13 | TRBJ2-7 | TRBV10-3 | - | CAISESNEDEQYF
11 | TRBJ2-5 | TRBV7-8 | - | CASSPSGTQYF